The 4 T cell receptor beta chains below come from one sample, sequenced in a study of blood T cell repertoires in COVID-19 (dated by TCRdb to the early 2020s). The library came from the immunoSEQ multiplex PCR assay. In TCRdb, the immuneACCESS table is reduced to in-frame sequences with V and J assigned. These tables do not hold every clone; where another copy was compared, an unresolved V gene accounts for under half, and the others remain unexplained. Across this sample there are fewer than 200,000 clones, with roughly 85% seen only once. 15% to 20% of the sample goes to the ten largest clones. The sequencing input was PBMCs or T cells enriched from blood (not recorded which). The receptors originated from a man in his sixties who had recovered from COVID-19.

The chain combines TRBV6-5 with TRBJ1-4, with a possible D match to TRBD1 (5 bases). In germline, CDR1 is MNHEY, CDR2 SVGAGI. The CDR3 length is 15 residues. V dropped 5 bases and J dropped 0 bases, with 10 bases sitting between them. The CDR3 loop is CASSRDSATNEKLFF. The CDR3 DNA reads as TGTGCCAGCAGTCGAGACAGCGCAACTAATGAAAAACTGTTTTTT.

V is TRBV30 and J is TRBJ2-1; D unclear. The germline V gene has CDR1 GTSNPN and CDR2 SVGIG (reference sequence). The V end lost 3 bases, the J end lost 10 bases, and 10 bases lay between the germline ends. This CDR3 comprises 11 residues. For the CDR3, the DNA is TGTGCCTGGAGCGATTTCCGGGAGCAGTTCTTC. Protein product: CAWSDFREQFF. The variable domain in full, completed from reference TRBV30 and TRBJ2-1, reads SQTIHQWPATLVQPVGSPLSLECTVEGTSNPNLYWYRQAAGRGLQLLFYSVGIGQISSEVPQNLSASRPQDRQFILSSKKLLLSDSGFYLCAWSDFREQFFGPGTRLTVL.

The chain carries TRBV10-3 and TRBJ1-6; 8 bases match TRBD1. The CDR3 has 15 residues. Germline CDR1 and CDR2: ENHRY and SYGVKD. V shed 4 bases and J 6 bases; nucleotides not matched to a gene: 5. In DNA form, the CDR3 reads TGTGCCATCAGTGGTACGGGACAGGCTAATTCACCCCTCCACTTT. Residues: CAISGTGQANSPLHF.

The chain has TRBV4-2 and TRBJ2-1, with D maybe TRBD2 (6 bases). This CDR3 comprises 17 residues. V gave up 0 bases and J gave up 7 bases, with 19 bases separating them. Germline values: CDR1 LGHNA, CDR2 YNFKEQ. The CDR3 DNA is TGTGCCAGCAGCCAAGAGCCGACCTGGCGGAGGGAGAATGAGCAGTTCTTC. Amino acid sequence: CASSQEPTWRRENEQFF.